The present T cell receptor (beta chain) was sequenced within a study of blood T cell repertoires in COVID-19. Across the study: Some COVID-19 samples were acute and others convalescent; all came from the United States, Italy and Spain.

Per germline, CDR1 LNHDA and CDR2 SQIVND (reference sequence). With 4 bases clipped from V and 4 bases from J, the junction kept 5 bases outside the gene matches. The CDR3 consists of 16 residues. TCRdb keeps only in-frame clones here, not all; method: immunoSEQ multiplex PCR. The sample records over 50,000 clones, 75% to 95% being singletons. The sequence was collected from a man aged 50-59 years with active COVID-19. The J gene is TRBJ2-2, the V gene TRBV19; 11 bases match TRBD2. Material: peripheral blood. CDR3 region: CASSRTSGSGTGELFF. Written as DNA, the CDR3 is TGTGCCAGTAGTAGAACTAGCGGGAGTGGCACCGGGGAGCTGTTTTTT. Full variable domain (outside the CDR3, taken from reference TRBV19 and TRBJ2-2): DGGITQSPKYLFRKEGQNVTLSCEQNLNHDAMYWYRQDPGQGLRLIYYSQIVNDFQKGDIAEGYSVSREKKESFPLTVTSAQKNPTAFYLCASSRTSGSGTGELFFGEGSRLTVL.